This T cell receptor beta chain was recovered during a study of blood T cell repertoires in COVID-19. Study information: Acute-phase and convalescent COVID-19 samples originated in the United States, Italy and Spain.

TCRdb's copy holds only in-frame clones and misses some; the assay was immunoSEQ multiplex PCR. The sample lists 200,000 to 250,000 clones, approximately 80% seen once, with 13% in the top ten. This receptor was taken from a human donor in a cohort sampled during active COVID-19. The sample consisted of peripheral blood.

CDR3 in DNA: TGTGCCAGCAGCGCGGCTATATCGCGGGGGGCAAAGACCCAGTACTTC. It specifies CASSAAISRGAKTQYF. The chain has TRBV28 and TRBJ2-5, with 8 bases that match TRBD2. CDR1 MDHEN and CDR2 SYDVKM come from the germline V gene. The CDR3 is 16 residues long. V gave up 6 bases and J gave up 6 bases; unmatched junction bases: 15.